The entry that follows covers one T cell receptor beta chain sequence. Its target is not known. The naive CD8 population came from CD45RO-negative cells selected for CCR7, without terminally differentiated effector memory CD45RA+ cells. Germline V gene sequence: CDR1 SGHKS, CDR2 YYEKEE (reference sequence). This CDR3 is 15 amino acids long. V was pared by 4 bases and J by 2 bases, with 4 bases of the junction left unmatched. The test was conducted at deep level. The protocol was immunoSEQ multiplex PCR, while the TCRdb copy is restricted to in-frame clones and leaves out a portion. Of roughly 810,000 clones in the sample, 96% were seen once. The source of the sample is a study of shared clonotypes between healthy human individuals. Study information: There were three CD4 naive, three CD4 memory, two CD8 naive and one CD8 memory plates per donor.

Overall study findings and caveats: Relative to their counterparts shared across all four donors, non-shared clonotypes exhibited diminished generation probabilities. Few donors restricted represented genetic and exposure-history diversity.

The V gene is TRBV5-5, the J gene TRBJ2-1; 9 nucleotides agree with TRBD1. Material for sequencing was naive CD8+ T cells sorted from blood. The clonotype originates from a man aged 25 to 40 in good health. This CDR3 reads CASSADRGTYNEQFF. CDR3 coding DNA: TGTGCCAGCAGCGCAGACAGGGGGACCTACAATGAGCAGTTCTTC. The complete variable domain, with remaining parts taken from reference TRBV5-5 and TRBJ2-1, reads DAGVTQSPTHLIKTRGQQVTLRCSPISGHKSVSWYQQVLGQGPQFIFQYYEKEERGRGNFPDRFSARQFPNYSSELNVNALLLGDSALYLCASSADRGTYNEQFFGPGTRLTVL.